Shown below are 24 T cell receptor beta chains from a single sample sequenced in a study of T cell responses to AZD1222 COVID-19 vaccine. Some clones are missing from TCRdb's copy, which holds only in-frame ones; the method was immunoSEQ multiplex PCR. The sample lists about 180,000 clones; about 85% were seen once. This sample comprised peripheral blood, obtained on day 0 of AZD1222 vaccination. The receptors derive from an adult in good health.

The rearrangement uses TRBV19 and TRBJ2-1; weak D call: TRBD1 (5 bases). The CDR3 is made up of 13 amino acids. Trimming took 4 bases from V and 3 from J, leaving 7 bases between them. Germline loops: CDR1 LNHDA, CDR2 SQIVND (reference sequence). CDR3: CASSRDSYNEQFF. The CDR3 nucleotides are TGTGCCAGTAGTAGAGACAGCTACAATGAGCAGTTCTTC.

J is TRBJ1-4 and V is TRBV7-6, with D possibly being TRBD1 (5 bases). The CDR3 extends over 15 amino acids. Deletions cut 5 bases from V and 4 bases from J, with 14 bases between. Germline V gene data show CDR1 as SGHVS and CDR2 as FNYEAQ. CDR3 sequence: CASSPAGFFNEKLFF. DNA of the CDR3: TGTGCCAGCAGCCCGGCAGGGTTCTTTAATGAAAAACTGTTTTTT.

This chain's CDR3 is CASSRGGEKLFF. CDR3 in DNA: TGTGCCAGCAGTAGGGGCGGGGAAAAACTGTTTTTT. The chain links TRBV12-3 or TRBV12-4 to TRBJ1-4; D perhaps matches TRBD1 (5 bases). This CDR3 contains 12 residues. Trimming shortened V by 5 bases and J by 8 bases, and 9 bases separated the two germline ends.

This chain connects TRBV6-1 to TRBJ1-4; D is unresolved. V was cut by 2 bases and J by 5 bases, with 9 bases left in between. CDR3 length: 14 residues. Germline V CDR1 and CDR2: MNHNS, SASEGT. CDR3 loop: CASSESRGNEKLFF. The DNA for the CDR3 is TGTGCCAGCAGTGAAAGTCGAGGGAATGAAAAACTGTTTTTT.

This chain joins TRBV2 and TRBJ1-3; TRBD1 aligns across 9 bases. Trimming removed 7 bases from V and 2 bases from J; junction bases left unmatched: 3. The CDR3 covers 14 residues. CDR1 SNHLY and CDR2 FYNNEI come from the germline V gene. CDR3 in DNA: TGTGCCAGCACGGGGACAGGGCCTGGAAACACCATATATTTT. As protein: CASTGTGPGNTIYF.

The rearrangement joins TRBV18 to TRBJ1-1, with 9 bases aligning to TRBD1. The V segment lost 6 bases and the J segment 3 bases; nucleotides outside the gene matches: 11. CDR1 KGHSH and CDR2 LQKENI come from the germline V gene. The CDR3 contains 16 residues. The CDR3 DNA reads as TGTGCCAGCTCCTTCGGACAGGGGAGGACTTACACTGAAGCTTTCTTT. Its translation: CASSFGQGRTYTEAFF.

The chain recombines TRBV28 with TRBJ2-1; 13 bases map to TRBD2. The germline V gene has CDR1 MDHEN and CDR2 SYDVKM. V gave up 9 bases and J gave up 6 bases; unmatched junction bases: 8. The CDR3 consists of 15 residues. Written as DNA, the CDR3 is TGTGCCAGTACTTCCGGGACTAGCGGGACCAATGAGCAGTTCTTC. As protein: CASTSGTSGTNEQFF.

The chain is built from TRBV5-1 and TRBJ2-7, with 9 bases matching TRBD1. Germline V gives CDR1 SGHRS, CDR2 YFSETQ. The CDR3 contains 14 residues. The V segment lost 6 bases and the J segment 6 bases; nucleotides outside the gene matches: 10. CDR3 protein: CASKPGGQGGEQYF. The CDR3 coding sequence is TGCGCCAGCAAGCCGGGGGGACAGGGAGGCGAGCAGTACTTC.

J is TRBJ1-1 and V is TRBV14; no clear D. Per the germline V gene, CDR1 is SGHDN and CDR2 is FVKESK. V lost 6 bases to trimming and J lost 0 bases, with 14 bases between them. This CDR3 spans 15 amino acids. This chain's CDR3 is CASRPMGSLNTEAFF. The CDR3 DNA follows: TGTGCCAGCAGGCCAATGGGCAGTTTGAACACTGAAGCTTTCTTT. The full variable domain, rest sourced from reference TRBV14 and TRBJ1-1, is EAGVTQFPSHSVIEKGQTVTLRCDPISGHDNLYWYRRVMGKEIKFLLHFVKESKQDESGMPNNRFLAERTGGTYSTLKVQPAELEDSGVYFCASRPMGSLNTEAFFGQGTRLTVV.

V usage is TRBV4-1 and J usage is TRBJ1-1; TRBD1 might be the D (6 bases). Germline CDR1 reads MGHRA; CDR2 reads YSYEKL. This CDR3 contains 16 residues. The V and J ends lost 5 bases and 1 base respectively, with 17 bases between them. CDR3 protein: CASSLSSGAGNTEAFF. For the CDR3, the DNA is TGCGCCAGCAGCTTATCGTCAGGGGCGGGGAACACTGAAGCTTTCTTT.

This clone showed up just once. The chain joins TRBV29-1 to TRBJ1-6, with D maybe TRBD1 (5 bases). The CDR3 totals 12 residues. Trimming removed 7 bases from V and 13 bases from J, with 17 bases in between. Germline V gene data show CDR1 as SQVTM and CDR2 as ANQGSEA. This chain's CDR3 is CSAGTGQSPLHF. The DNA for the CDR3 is TGCAGCGCTGGGACTGGCCAATCCCCCCTCCACTTT.

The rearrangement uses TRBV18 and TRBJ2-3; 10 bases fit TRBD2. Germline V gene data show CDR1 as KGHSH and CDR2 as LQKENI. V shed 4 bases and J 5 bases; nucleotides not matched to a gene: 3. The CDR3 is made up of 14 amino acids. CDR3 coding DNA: TGTGCCAGCTCACTTACTAGCGGGATAGATACGCAGTATTTT. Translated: CASSLTSGIDTQYF.

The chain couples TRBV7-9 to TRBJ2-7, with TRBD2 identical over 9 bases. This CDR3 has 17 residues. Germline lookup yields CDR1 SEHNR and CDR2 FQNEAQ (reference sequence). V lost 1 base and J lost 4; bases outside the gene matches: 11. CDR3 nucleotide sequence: TGTGCCAGCAGCTTAGTCGGGCTGGGACTAGCAAATTACGAGCAGTACTTC. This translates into CASSLVGLGLANYEQYF.

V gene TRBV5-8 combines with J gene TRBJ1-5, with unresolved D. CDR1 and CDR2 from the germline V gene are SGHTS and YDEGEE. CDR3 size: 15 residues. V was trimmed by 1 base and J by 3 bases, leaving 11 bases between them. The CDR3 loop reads CASSLSRLDNQPQHF. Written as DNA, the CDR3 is TGTGCCAGCAGCTTGTCCAGGTTGGACAATCAGCCCCAGCATTTT.

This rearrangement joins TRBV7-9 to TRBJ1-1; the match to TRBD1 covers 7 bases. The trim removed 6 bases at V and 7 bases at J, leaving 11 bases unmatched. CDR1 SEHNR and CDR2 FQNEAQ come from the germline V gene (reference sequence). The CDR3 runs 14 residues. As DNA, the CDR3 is TGTGCCAGCAGAAAGACAGGGATTGCTGATGAAGCTTTCTTT. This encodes CASRKTGIADEAFF.

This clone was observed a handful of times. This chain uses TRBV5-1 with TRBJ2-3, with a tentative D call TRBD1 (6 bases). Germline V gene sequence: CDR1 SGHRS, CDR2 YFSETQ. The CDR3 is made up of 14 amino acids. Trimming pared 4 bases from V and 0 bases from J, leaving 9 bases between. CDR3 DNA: TGCGCCAGCAGCATCGGGACAAGCACAGATACGCAGTATTTT. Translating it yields CASSIGTSTDTQYF.

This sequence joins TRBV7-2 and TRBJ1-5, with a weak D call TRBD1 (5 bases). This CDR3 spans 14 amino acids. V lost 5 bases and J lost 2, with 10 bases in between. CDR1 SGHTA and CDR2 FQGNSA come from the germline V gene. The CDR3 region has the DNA TGTGCCAGCAGCCCGGGACTGGGCAATCAGCCCCAGCATTTT. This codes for CASSPGLGNQPQHF.

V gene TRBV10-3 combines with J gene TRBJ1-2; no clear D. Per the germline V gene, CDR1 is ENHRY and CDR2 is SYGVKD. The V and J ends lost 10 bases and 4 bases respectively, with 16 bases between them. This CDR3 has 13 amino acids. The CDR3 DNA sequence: TGTGCCACAGGTCTGGACCGGGGCTATGGCTACACCTTC. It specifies CATGLDRGYGYTF.

The CDR3 reads CASSEVRNSPLHF. DNA of the CDR3: TGCGCCAGCAGTGAAGTCAGAAATTCACCCCTCCACTTT. The chain has TRBV10-1 and TRBJ1-6; no definite D call. The CDR3 runs 13 residues. Per germline, CDR1 WNHNN and CDR2 SYGVQD (reference sequence). V lost 3 bases and J lost 7, with 7 bases in between.

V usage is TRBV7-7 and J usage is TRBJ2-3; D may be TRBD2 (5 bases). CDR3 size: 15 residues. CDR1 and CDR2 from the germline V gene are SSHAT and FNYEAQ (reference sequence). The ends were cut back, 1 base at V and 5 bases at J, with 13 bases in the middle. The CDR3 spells CASSLVRGRGDTQYF. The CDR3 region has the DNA TGTGCCAGCAGCTTAGTGAGAGGGAGAGGAGATACGCAGTATTTT.

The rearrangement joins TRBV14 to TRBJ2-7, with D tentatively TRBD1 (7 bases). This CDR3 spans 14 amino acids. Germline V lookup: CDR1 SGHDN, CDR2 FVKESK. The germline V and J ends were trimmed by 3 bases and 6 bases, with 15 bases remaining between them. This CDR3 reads CASSHLRGESEQYF. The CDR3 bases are TGTGCCAGCAGCCACCTCAGGGGGGAGAGCGAGCAGTACTTC.

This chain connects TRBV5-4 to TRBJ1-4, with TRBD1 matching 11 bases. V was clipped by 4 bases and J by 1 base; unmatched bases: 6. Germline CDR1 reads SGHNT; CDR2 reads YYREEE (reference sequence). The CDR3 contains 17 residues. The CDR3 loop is CASSRDRGAGTNEKLFF. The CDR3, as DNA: TGTGCCAGCAGCAGGGACAGGGGGGCCGGAACTAATGAAAAACTGTTTTTT.

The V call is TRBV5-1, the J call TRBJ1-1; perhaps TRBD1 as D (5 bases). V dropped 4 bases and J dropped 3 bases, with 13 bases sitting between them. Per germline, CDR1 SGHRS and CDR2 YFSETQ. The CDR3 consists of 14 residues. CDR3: CASSLLGGHTEAFF. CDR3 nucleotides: TGCGCCAGCAGCCTATTGGGGGGACACACTGAAGCTTTCTTT. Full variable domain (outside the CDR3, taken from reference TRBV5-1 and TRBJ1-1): KAGVTQTPRYLIKTRGQQVTLSCSPISGHRSVSWYQQTPGQGLQFLFEYFSETQRNKGNFPGRFSGRQFSNSRSEMNVSTLELGDSALYLCASSLLGGHTEAFFGQGTRLTVV.

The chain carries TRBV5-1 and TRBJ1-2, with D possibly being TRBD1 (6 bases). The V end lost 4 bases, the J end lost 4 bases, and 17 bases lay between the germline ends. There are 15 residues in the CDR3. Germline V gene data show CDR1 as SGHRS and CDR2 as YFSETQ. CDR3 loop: CASSTGTPAGYGYTF. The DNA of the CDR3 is TGCGCCAGCAGCACCGGGACACCGGCGGGCTATGGCTACACCTTC.